Listed below are T cell receptor beta chains from one sample, sequenced in a study of blood T cells in healthy people across ages. Via MiXCR, TCRdb re-called the 5' RACE reads, giving one row per CDR3 protein. The data show some 1.6 million distinct CDR3 sequences, with 30% to 40% seen just once and approximately 10% held by the top ten. Source material: blood. Source of these receptors: a woman aged 30 to 39 in good health. Each CDR3 is given with its conserved first and last residue. The order of the fields is D gene, V gene, J gene, clone size, CDR3 protein, CDR3 DNA. The D gene is left open where the match is weak. The size entry is marked missing in some rows and otherwise reads once, few, many or a size class.

.	TRBV7-3	TRBJ2-5	few	CASSLIAAGETQYF	TGTGCCAGCAGCTTAATAGCGGCGGGGGAGACCCAGTACTTC
TRBD1	TRBV27	TRBJ2-7	few	CASSDKPGQFYEQYF	TGTGCCAGCAGTGACAAACCGGGACAGTTTTACGAGCAGTACTTC
.	TRBV5-6	TRBJ2-5	few	CASSLDRWEETQYF	TGTGCCAGCAGCTTGGATAGGTGGGAAGAGACCCAGTACTTC
TRBD1	TRBV4-1	TRBJ1-1	few	CASSQEGQGSRNTEAFF	TGCGCCAGCAGCCAAGAAGGACAGGGATCTAGGAACACTGAAGCTTTCTTT
TRBD1	TRBV12-3/TRBV12-4	TRBJ2-2	.	CASSRRGPNTGELFF	TGTGCCAGCAGTCGAAGGGGGCCAAACACCGGGGAGCTGTTTTTT
TRBD1	TRBV3-1	TRBJ1-2	few	CASSQEGGGGYTF	TGTGCCAGCAGCCAAGAAGGGGGCGGTGGCTACACCTTC
TRBD1	TRBV20-1	TRBJ2-4	.	CSAKLRTGGSNIQYF	TGCAGTGCAAAATTACGGACAGGGGGCTCGAACATTCAGTACTTC
TRBD1	TRBV5-5	TRBJ2-3	many	CASSLTGDTDTQYF	TGTGCCAGCAGCTTGACAGGGGACACAGATACGCAGTATTTT
TRBD1	TRBV9	TRBJ2-1	.	CASSGMGTEGNEQFF	TGTGCCAGCAGCGGTATGGGGACAGAAGGGAATGAGCAGTTCTTC
.	TRBV6-1	TRBJ2-7	few	CASSGFTGGLPYEQYF	TGTGCCAGCAGTGGCTTTACCGGGGGGCTGCCCTACGAGCAGTACTTC
.	TRBV27	TRBJ2-1	few	CASSRLKYEQFF	TGTGCCAGCAGTAGACTGAAGTATGAGCAGTTCTTC
.	TRBV30	TRBJ1-5	few	CAWGDNQPQHF	TGTGCCTGGGGCGACAATCAGCCCCAGCATTTT
.	TRBV5-1	TRBJ1-2	.	CASSVQGYNYGYTF	TGCGCCAGCAGCGTACAGGGATATAACTATGGCTACACCTTC
TRBD1	TRBV5-1	TRBJ2-3	few	CASSNPGQSTDTQYF	TGCGCCAGCAGCAACCCGGGACAGAGCACAGATACGCAGTATTTT
.	TRBV9	TRBJ1-1	.	CASSRHQGRNTEAFF	TGTGCCAGCAGCAGGCACCAGGGCCGGAACACTGAAGCTTTCTTT
TRBD1	TRBV27	TRBJ2-1	.	CASSDRALYNEQFF	TGTGCCAGCAGCGACAGGGCTCTCTACAATGAGCAGTTCTTC
.	TRBV28	TRBJ1-2	few	CASSLGTPYGYTF	TGTGCCAGCAGCCTCGGGACGCCCTATGGCTACACCTTC
.	TRBV30	TRBJ1-1	.	CAWSRDTEAFF	TGTGCCTGGAGTCGGGACACTGAAGCTTTCTTT
TRBD1	TRBV4-1	TRBJ1-1	.	CASAQLGTGGYPEAFF	TGCGCCAGCGCCCAATTAGGGACAGGGGGCTACCCTGAAGCTTTCTTT
.	TRBV15	TRBJ2-7	.	CATSISRGSYEQYF	TGTGCCACCAGCATTAGTAGGGGCTCCTACGAGCAGTACTTC
.	TRBV27	TRBJ2-3	few	CASSLGGAIANTQYF	TGTGCCAGCAGTTTAGGGGGGGCCATAGCGAATACGCAGTATTTT
.	TRBV4-1	TRBJ2-3	few	CASSQDGKQNTDTQYF	TGCGCCAGCAGCCAAGATGGTAAACAGAACACAGATACGCAGTATTTT
.	TRBV6-6	TRBJ1-2	few	CASSQQGGGANYGYTF	TGTGCCAGCAGCCAACAGGGAGGGGGAGCTAACTATGGCTACACCTTC
TRBD2	TRBV3-1	TRBJ2-1	.	CASSRLPGLAGNEQFF	TGTGCCAGCAGCCGCCTCCCGGGACTAGCGGGCAATGAGCAGTTCTTC
TRBD2	TRBV13	TRBJ2-1	few	CASSSSSGRYYEQFF	TGTGCCAGCAGCTCATCTAGCGGGAGGTACTATGAGCAGTTCTTC
.	TRBV10-3	TRBJ1-5	.	CAISESGQGNQPQHF	TGTGCCATCAGTGAGTCTGGGCAGGGGAATCAGCCCCAGCATTTT
TRBD2	TRBV20-1	TRBJ2-1	once	CSVRAGGDNEQFF	TGCAGTGTTAGGGCGGGAGGGGACAATGAGCAGTTCTTC
TRBD1	TRBV9	TRBJ2-1	.	CASSVSQGAYNEQFF	TGTGCCAGCAGCGTATCCCAGGGGGCGTACAATGAGCAGTTCTTC
.	TRBV7-9	TRBJ2-3	.	CASSSPRQTTDTQYF	TGTGCCAGCAGCTCCCCGCGGCAGACCACAGATACGCAGTATTTT
.	TRBV6-5	TRBJ1-3	.	CASREGGHGNTIYF	TGTGCCAGCAGGGAAGGGGGGCACGGAAACACCATATATTTT
.	TRBV27	TRBJ1-1	.	CASSLISGAEAFF	TGTGCCAGCAGTTTGATTTCCGGGGCTGAAGCTTTCTTT
.	TRBV14	TRBJ2-5	few	CASSPEDGYETQYF	TGTGCCAGCAGCCCTGAGGACGGTTATGAGACCCAGTACTTC
.	TRBV20-1	TRBJ1-1	.	CRAKRPTEAFF	TGCAGGGCTAAACGGCCGACTGAAGCTTTCTTT
TRBD1	TRBV27	TRBJ2-7	.	CASRRTGGSYEQYF	TGTGCCAGCAGGCGGACAGGGGGGTCCTACGAGCAGTACTTC
TRBD2	TRBV12-3/TRBV12-4	TRBJ2-1	.	CASSEREPSYNEQFF	TGTGCCAGCAGTGAGCGGGAGCCTTCCTACAATGAGCAGTTCTTC
.	TRBV2	TRBJ2-3	few	CASSDRWESDTQYF	TGTGCCAGCAGTGATAGGTGGGAGTCAGATACGCAGTATTTT
TRBD2	TRBV7-2	TRBJ2-1	.	CASSHPRLAAYNEQFF	TGTGCCAGCAGCCATCCAAGACTAGCGGCATACAATGAGCAGTTCTTC
TRBD2	TRBV20-1	TRBJ2-2	few	CSASRLAGNTGELFF	TGCAGTGCTAGTCGGCTAGCGGGCAACACCGGGGAGCTGTTTTTT
TRBD1	TRBV4-1	TRBJ2-1	.	CASSQDGGRGLDNEQFF	TGCGCCAGCAGCCAAGATGGAGGCAGGGGGCTTGACAATGAGCAGTTCTTC
.	TRBV7-2	TRBJ2-5	.	CASSPLGMGETQYF	TGTGCCAGCAGCCCCCTGGGGATGGGGGAGACCCAGTACTTC
TRBD1	TRBV20-1	TRBJ2-1	many	CSAQPGTGGREQFF	TGCAGTGCTCAACCCGGGACAGGCGGTCGAGAGCAGTTCTTC
.	TRBV9	TRBJ2-5	few	CASSVGSETQYF	TGTGCCAGCAGCGTAGGTTCGGAGACCCAGTACTTC
.	TRBV28	TRBJ2-1	.	CASSNSGLSYNEQFF	TGTGCCAGCAGTAATAGCGGCCTCTCCTACAATGAGCAGTTCTTC
.	TRBV20-1	TRBJ2-3	.	CSARVTSSDTQYF	TGCAGTGCTAGGGTAACTAGCTCAGATACGCAGTATTTT
.	TRBV4-1	TRBJ1-4	.	CASSQGLLGKLFF	TGCGCCAGCAGCCAGGGACTACTGGGGAAACTGTTTTTT